This TCR beta chain was found in a study of blood T cells in healthy people across ages. Whole-study context: Template switching retrieved approximately one barcoded beta molecule for each two T cells. Notes on the study in general: The authors considered diversity estimates from one million T cells to be underestimates.

Comment on this clonotype: Its specificity is unknown.

PBMCs, at least 6.5 million per sample, were isolated. With a J-beta primer mix and a sample-barcoded 5' primer, a second PCR ran 7 to 11 cycles. The study obtained at least 3 million CDR3-containing paired-end reads from every sample. TCRdb redid the calling of the 5' RACE reads with MiXCR, one entry per CDR3 protein. This sample yields roughly 700,000 distinct CDR3 sequences, of which around 32% are seen a single time; over 15% belongs to the top ten. Germline CDR1 SGHRS, CDR2 YFSETQ. Unmatched junction bases numbered 11, after V lost 2 bases and J lost 6 bases. The CDR3 has 17 residues. Sequenced material: blood. This TCR derives from an elderly woman in good health. This chain joins TRBV5-1 and TRBJ2-6, with 7 bases matching TRBD2. The CDR3 loop reads CASSLVHAGVPANVLTF. CDR3 in DNA: TGCGCCAGCAGCTTAGTTCACGCGGGAGTTCCGGCCAACGTCCTGACTTTC. The full variable domain, with the rest looked up from reference TRBV5-1 and TRBJ2-6, is KAGVTQTPRYLIKTRGQQVTLSCSPISGHRSVSWYQQTPGQGLQFLFEYFSETQRNKGNFPGRFSGRQFSNSRSEMNVSTLELGDSALYLCASSLVHAGVPANVLTFGAGSRLTVL.